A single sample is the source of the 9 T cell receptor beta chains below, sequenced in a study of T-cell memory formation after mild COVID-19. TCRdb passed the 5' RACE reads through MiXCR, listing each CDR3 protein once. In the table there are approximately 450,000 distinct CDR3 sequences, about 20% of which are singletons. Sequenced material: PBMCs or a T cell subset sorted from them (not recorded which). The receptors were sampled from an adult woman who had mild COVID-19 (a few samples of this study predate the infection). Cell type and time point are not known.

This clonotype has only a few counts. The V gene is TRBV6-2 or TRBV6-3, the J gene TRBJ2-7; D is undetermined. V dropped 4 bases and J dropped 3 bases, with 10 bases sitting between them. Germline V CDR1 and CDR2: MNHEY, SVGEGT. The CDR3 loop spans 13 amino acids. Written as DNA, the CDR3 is TGTGCCAGCAGTTCGGTTCCGGGCTACGAGCAGTACTTC. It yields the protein CASSSVPGYEQYF.

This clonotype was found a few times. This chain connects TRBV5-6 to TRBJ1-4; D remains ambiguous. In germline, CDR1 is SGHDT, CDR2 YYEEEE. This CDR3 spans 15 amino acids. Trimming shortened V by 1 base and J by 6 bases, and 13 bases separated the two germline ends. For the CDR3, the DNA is TGTGCCAGCAGCTTGACGGATTGGGAGGATGAAAAACTGTTTTTT. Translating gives CASSLTDWEDEKLFF. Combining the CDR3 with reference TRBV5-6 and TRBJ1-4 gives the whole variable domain DAGVTQSPTHLIKTRGQQVTLRCSPKSGHDTVSWYQQALGQGPQFIFQYYEEEERQRGNFPDRFSGHQFPNYSSELNVNALLLGDSALYLCASSLTDWEDEKLFFGSGTQLSVL.

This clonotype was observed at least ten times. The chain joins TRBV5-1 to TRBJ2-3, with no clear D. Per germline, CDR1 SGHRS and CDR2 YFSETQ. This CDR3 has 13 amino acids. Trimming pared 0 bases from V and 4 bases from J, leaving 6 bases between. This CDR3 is CASSLGSPDTQYF. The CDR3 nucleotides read TGCGCCAGCAGCTTGGGGAGCCCAGATACGCAGTATTTT. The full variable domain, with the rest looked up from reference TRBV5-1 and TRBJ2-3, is KAGVTQTPRYLIKTRGQQVTLSCSPISGHRSVSWYQQTPGQGLQFLFEYFSETQRNKGNFPGRFSGRQFSNSRSEMNVSTLELGDSALYLCASSLGSPDTQYFGPGTRLTVL.

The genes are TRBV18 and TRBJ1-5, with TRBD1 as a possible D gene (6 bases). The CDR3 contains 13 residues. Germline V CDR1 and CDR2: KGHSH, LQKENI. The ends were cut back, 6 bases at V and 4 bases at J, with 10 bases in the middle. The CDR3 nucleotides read TGTGCCAGCTCTCGGGACACAAATCAGCCCCAGCATTTT. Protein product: CASSRDTNQPQHF.

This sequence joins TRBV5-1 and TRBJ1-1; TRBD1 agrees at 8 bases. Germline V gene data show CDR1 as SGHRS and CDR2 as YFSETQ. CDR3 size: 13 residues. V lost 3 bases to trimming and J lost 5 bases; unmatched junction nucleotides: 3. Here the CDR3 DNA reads TGCGCCAGCAGCTACGGACAGGGAACTGAAGCTTTCTTT. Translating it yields CASSYGQGTEAFF.

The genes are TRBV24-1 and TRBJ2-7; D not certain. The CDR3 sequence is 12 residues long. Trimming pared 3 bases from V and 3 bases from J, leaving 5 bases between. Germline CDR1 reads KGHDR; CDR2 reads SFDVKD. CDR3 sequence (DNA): TGTGCCACCAGTGATGTATACTACGAGCAGTACTTC. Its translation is CATSDVYYEQYF.

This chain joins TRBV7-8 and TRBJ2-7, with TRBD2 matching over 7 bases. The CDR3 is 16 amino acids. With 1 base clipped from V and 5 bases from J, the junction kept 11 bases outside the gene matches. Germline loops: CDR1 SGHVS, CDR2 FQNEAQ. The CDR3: CASSLGAGWTSNEQYF. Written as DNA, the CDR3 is TGTGCCAGCAGCTTAGGCGCCGGTTGGACTAGTAACGAGCAGTACTTC.

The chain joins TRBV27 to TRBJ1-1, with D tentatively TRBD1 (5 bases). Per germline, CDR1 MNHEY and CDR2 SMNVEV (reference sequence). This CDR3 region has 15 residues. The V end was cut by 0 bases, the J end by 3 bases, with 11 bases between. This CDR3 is CASSLSGGGDTEAFF. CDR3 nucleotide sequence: TGTGCCAGCAGTTTATCTGGGGGAGGGGACACTGAAGCTTTCTTT.

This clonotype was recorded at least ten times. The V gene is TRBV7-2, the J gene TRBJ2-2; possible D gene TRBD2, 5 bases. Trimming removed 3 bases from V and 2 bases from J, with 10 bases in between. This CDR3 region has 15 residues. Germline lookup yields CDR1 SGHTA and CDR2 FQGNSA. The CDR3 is CASSFEGRNTGELFF. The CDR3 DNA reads TGTGCCAGCAGCTTCGAGGGCCGTAACACCGGGGAGCTGTTTTTT.